Following are 30 T cell receptor beta chains from one sample sequenced in a study of OX40 agonist ivuxolimab in advanced cancers. The assay was immunoSEQ multiplex PCR, and TCRdb's table has in-frame clones only and misses some. Among fewer than 65,000 clones, roughly 93% were seen once, and the ten largest hold roughly 19%. Sequenced material: CD4+ or CD8+ T cells sorted from blood, taken in a trial of the OX40 agonist ivuxolimab. The source of these receptors is an adult with an advanced solid tumor such as melanoma, head and neck, liver or kidney cancer.

The rearrangement uses TRBV4-3 and TRBJ2-2, with no clear D. The CDR3 sequence is 14 residues long. Looked up from germline, CDR1 is LGHNA and CDR2 is YSLEER. V was cut by 1 base and J by 5 bases, with 8 bases left in between. The CDR3 DNA reads TGCGCCAGCAGCCAAGGGTACAGTACCGGGGAGCTGTTTTTT. Translating gives CASSQGYSTGELFF.

The chain carries TRBV4-3 and TRBJ2-1; D is uncertain. This CDR3 region has 12 residues. Germline values: CDR1 LGHNA, CDR2 YSLEER. Trimming stripped 1 base from V and 6 bases from J, with 4 bases between. CDR3 sequence: CASSQGGNEQFF. The CDR3, as DNA: TGCGCCAGCAGCCAAGGGGGCAATGAGCAGTTCTTC.

This clone was seen just once. V and J are TRBV29-1 and TRBJ1-1, with 8 bases identical to TRBD1. CDR3 size: 13 residues. CDR1 is SQVTM and CDR2 is ANQGSEA in the germline V gene. V shed 7 bases, J shed 1 base, and the junction held 5 bases outside the gene matches. In DNA form, the CDR3 reads TGCAGCGCTGCAGACAGGGGGAACACTGAAGCTTTCTTT. This codes for CSAADRGNTEAFF.

The V call is TRBV6-5, the J call TRBJ2-2; the D call may be TRBD1 or TRBD2 (5 bases each). This CDR3 region has 16 residues. Trimming removed 2 bases from V and 4 bases from J, with 14 bases in between. CDR1 is MNHEY, CDR2 SVGAGI, per germline. The CDR3 region has the DNA TGTGCCAGCAGTTACCCCCCGGGGCACGGCACCGGGGAGCTGTTTTTT. As protein: CASSYPPGHGTGELFF.

V is TRBV7-8 and J is TRBJ2-1; D remains ambiguous. This CDR3 spans 13 amino acids. The V end was cut by 2 bases, the J end by 5 bases, with 7 bases between. Germline lookup yields CDR1 SGHVS and CDR2 FQNEAQ. The CDR3 nucleotides are TGTGCCAGCAGCTTAATGGGTGACAATGAGCAGTTCTTC. This translates into CASSLMGDNEQFF. Together with reference TRBV7-8 and TRBJ2-1, the CDR3 gives the full variable domain: GAGVSQSPRYKVAKRGQDVALRCDPISGHVSLFWYQQALGQGPEFLTYFQNEAQLDKSGLPSDRFFAERPEGSVSTLKIQRTQQEDSAVYLCASSLMGDNEQFFGPGTRLTVL.

J is TRBJ1-1 and V is TRBV29-1; D remains unclear. Germline loops: CDR1 SQVTM, CDR2 ANQGSEA. V was shortened by 8 bases and J by 1 base, with 8 bases between the two germline ends. There are 11 residues in the CDR3. CDR3 region: CSTGQNTEAFF. Here the CDR3 DNA reads TGCAGCACCGGTCAGAACACTGAAGCTTTCTTT.

V usage is TRBV4-2 and J usage is TRBJ2-7, with 13 bases aligning to TRBD2. This CDR3 spans 18 amino acids. With V trimmed by 4 bases and J by 2 bases, 11 bases remained unmatched. CDR1 is LGHNA and CDR2 is YNFKEQ in the germline V gene. The CDR3 protein is CASSPLTSGRPDTYEQYF. DNA for the CDR3: TGTGCCAGCAGCCCGCTGACTAGCGGGAGGCCCGACACCTACGAGCAGTACTTC.

This clone was picked up one time. CDR3 protein: CASSPRNQGIRAEAFF. DNA of the CDR3: TGTGCCAGCAGCCCCCGTAATCAGGGAATTAGGGCTGAAGCTTTCTTT. The chain couples TRBV7-9 to TRBJ1-1; maybe TRBD1 (5 bases). This CDR3 spans 16 amino acids. Germline V lookup: CDR1 SEHNR, CDR2 FQNEAQ (reference sequence). Trimming pared 5 bases from V and 6 bases from J, leaving 22 bases between.

Of note for this clone: An end of the junction differs from the germline gene, which may be a read error. The rearrangement links TRBV7-7 to TRBJ2-1, with 10 nucleotides matching TRBD2. The CDR3 extends over 15 amino acids. CDR1 is SSHAT, CDR2 FNYEAQ, per germline (reference sequence). This CDR3 is CASSPAGGLYNEQFF. In nucleotides, the CDR3 is TGTGCTAGCAGCCCAGCGGGAGGGTTATACAATGAGCAGTTCTTC.

This clone was recorded only once. The V and J genes are TRBV19 and TRBJ1-2; no definite D call. V dropped 8 bases and J dropped 3 bases, with 22 bases sitting between them. The germline CDR1 and CDR2 sequences are LNHDA and SQIVND (reference sequence). This CDR3 contains 16 residues. Written as DNA, the CDR3 is TGTGCCAGTTCGGCCTCTCCAAGCGGTTTCGACTATGGCTACACCTTC. Protein product: CASSASPSGFDYGYTF.

The genes are TRBV4-2 and TRBJ2-3; 8 bases are a match to TRBD1. The CDR3 runs to 15 residues. V gave up 4 bases and J gave up 4 bases; unmatched junction bases: 7. Germline V lookup: CDR1 LGHNA, CDR2 YNFKEQ. The CDR3 nucleotides are TGTGCCAGCAGCCCCCGGGACAGGACCCCAGATACGCAGTATTTT. Residues: CASSPRDRTPDTQYF.

The genes are TRBV9 and TRBJ2-3; the match to TRBD2 covers 7 bases. Germline V gives CDR1 SGDLS, CDR2 YYNGEE. With V trimmed by 4 bases and J by 6 bases, 11 bases remained unmatched. There are 15 residues in the CDR3. The CDR3 reads CASSSGTTYEDTQYF. The CDR3 DNA is TGTGCCAGCAGCTCCGGGACTACCTACGAGGATACGCAGTATTTT.

The rearrangement uses TRBV27 and TRBJ1-6; no definite D call. The CDR3 sequence is 16 residues long. In germline, CDR1 is MNHEY, CDR2 SMNVEV (reference sequence). With 6 bases removed from V and 5 bases from J, the gap between germline ends came to 17 bases. CDR3: CASSLDVPTNNSPLHF. The CDR3 DNA is TGTGCCAGCAGCCTCGACGTCCCCACGAATAATTCACCCCTCCACTTT.

The V gene is TRBV6-1, the J gene TRBJ2-7; D ambiguous. Germline V gene lookup returns CDR1 MNHNS and CDR2 SASEGT. V was trimmed by 7 bases and J by 0 bases, leaving 13 bases between them. The CDR3 length is 14 residues. CDR3 residues: CASKWTARSYEQYF. The CDR3 nucleotides read TGTGCCAGCAAATGGACGGCTCGCTCCTACGAGCAGTACTTC.

The V call is TRBV6-1, the J call TRBJ2-1; no firm D call. With 10 bases removed from V and 11 bases from J, the gap between germline ends came to 9 bases. CDR3 length equals 9 residues. CDR1 is MNHNS and CDR2 is SASEGT in the germline V gene. This CDR3 reads CATGEKQFF. The CDR3 DNA sequence: TGTGCCACCGGCGAGAAGCAGTTCTTC.

The chain joins TRBV5-1 to TRBJ2-7; a possible D gene is TRBD2 (5 bases). This CDR3 is 14 amino acids long. V was shortened by 1 base and J by 1 base, with 9 bases between the two germline ends. Germline V gene lookup returns CDR1 SGHRS and CDR2 YFSETQ. CDR3: CASSLLAGSYEQYF. The CDR3 DNA sequence: TGCGCCAGCAGCTTGCTAGCCGGGTCCTACGAGCAGTACTTC.

The chain carries TRBV13 and TRBJ2-1, with 13 positions matching TRBD2. The CDR3 loop spans 15 amino acids. CDR1 is PRHDT, CDR2 FYEKMQ, per germline (reference sequence). V gave up 5 bases and J gave up 4 bases; unmatched junction bases: 2. The CDR3 loop is CASSPGLAGYNEQFF. In DNA form, the CDR3 reads TGTGCCAGCAGCCCGGGACTAGCGGGGTACAATGAGCAGTTCTTC.

The chain has TRBV6-5 and TRBJ2-7; possibly TRBD1 or TRBD2 for D (5 bases each). Germline values: CDR1 MNHEY, CDR2 SVGAGI. Deletions cut 8 bases from V and 5 bases from J, with 16 bases between. This CDR3 has 13 amino acids. For the CDR3, the DNA is TGTGCCAGCGGGACGCTGATCAGGGACGAGCAGTACTTC. Amino acid sequence: CASGTLIRDEQYF.

This chain uses TRBV28 with TRBJ2-7; D might be TRBD2 (5 bases). Germline V CDR1 and CDR2: MDHEN, SYDVKM. The CDR3 extends over 13 amino acids. Trimming stripped 11 bases from V and 4 bases from J, with 18 bases between. The CDR3, as DNA: TGTGCCCCCCTCGGACTCGACCTTTACGAGCAGTACTTC. It specifies CAPLGLDLYEQYF. Complete variable domain (other parts from reference TRBV28 and TRBJ2-7): DVKVTQSSRYLVKRTGEKVFLECVQDMDHENMFWYRQDPGLGLRLIYFSYDVKMKEKGDIPEGYSVSREKKERFSLILESASTNQTSMYLCAPLGLDLYEQYFGPGTRLTVT.

The V call is TRBV5-6, the J call TRBJ2-5, with D unclear. Per the germline V gene, CDR1 is SGHDT and CDR2 is YYEEEE. V was pared by 3 bases and J by 5 bases, with 17 bases between. The CDR3 spans 15 residues. The CDR3 protein is CASSYVGYRLETQYF. The CDR3 DNA reads TGTGCCAGCAGCTACGTGGGCTATCGCTTGGAGACCCAGTACTTC.

J is TRBJ2-3 and V is TRBV27, with D perhaps matching TRBD2 (6 bases). This CDR3 region has 17 residues. The germline V gene has CDR1 MNHEY and CDR2 SMNVEV (reference sequence). Trimming stripped 5 bases from V and 6 bases from J, with 24 bases between. In DNA, the CDR3 is TGTGCCAGCAGTCCCCGGTGGGCGGGGCTGGGGGTTGATACGCAGTATTTT. Translating gives CASSPRWAGLGVDTQYF.

V is TRBV7-9 and J is TRBJ2-2; 9 positions agree with TRBD1. This CDR3 is built from 15 residues. Losses at the gene ends were 2 bases for V and 6 bases for J; bases not matched to a gene: 4. CDR1 and CDR2 from the germline V gene are SEHNR and FQNEAQ (reference sequence). CDR3 amino acids: CASSLRDRDPGELFF. The CDR3 DNA reads TGTGCCAGCAGCTTACGGGACAGGGACCCCGGGGAGCTGTTTTTT.

V gene TRBV28 combines with J gene TRBJ1-2; 7 bases align to TRBD1. Germline V CDR1 and CDR2: MDHEN, SYDVKM. CDR3 size: 15 residues. The junction had 7 bases not matched to a gene; V was cut back by 5 bases and J by 1 base. The DNA of the CDR3 is TGTGCCAGCAGTCACACATGGGACAGTAACTATGGCTACACCTTC. Encoded protein: CASSHTWDSNYGYTF.

The chain links TRBV6-5 to TRBJ1-2; 8 bases are shared with TRBD1. Germline V gives CDR1 MNHEY, CDR2 SVGAGI. J gave up 6 bases and V 4 bases, and 4 bases lay outside the gene matches. This CDR3 is built from 13 residues. The CDR3 DNA is TGTGCCAGCAGTTTGCAGGGGGCTAATGGCTACACCTTC. This gives the protein CASSLQGANGYTF.

The chain uses TRBV14 and TRBJ2-3; D is perhaps TRBD1 (6 bases). V dropped 1 base and J dropped 3 bases, with 17 bases sitting between them. This CDR3 contains 17 residues. From germline, CDR1 is SGHDN and CDR2 FVKESK. CDR3: CASSQAPLVRGTDTQYF. Written as DNA, the CDR3 is TGTGCCAGCAGCCAAGCGCCGTTAGTCAGGGGAACAGATACGCAGTATTTT. Full variable domain (remainder filled in from reference TRBV14 and TRBJ2-3): EAGVTQFPSHSVIEKGQTVTLRCDPISGHDNLYWYRRVMGKEIKFLLHFVKESKQDESGMPNNRFLAERTGGTYSTLKVQPAELEDSGVYFCASSQAPLVRGTDTQYFGPGTRLTVL.

This chain links TRBV28 with TRBJ1-5; weak D call: TRBD1 (5 bases). Germline CDR1 reads MDHEN; CDR2 reads SYDVKM. The CDR3 consists of 14 residues. Trimming removed 4 bases from V and 1 base from J, with 8 bases in between. The DNA of the CDR3 is TGTGCCAGCAGTTATAGACAGAGCAATCAGCCCCAGCATTTT. It yields the protein CASSYRQSNQPQHF.

Points on this clone: The germline gene is not matched at one end of the junction; a read error may be the cause. The J gene is TRBJ1-2, the V gene TRBV28; no reliable D call. The CDR3 totals 12 residues. Germline values: CDR1 MDHEN, CDR2 SYDVKM. CDR3 DNA sequence: TGTGCCAGCAGCTTATCAGGCGTCGGCTACACCTTC. Its translation: CASSLSGVGYTF.

The chain links TRBV4-1 to TRBJ2-1; TRBD2 matches 16 bases. The CDR3 is 22 amino acids. Germline lookup yields CDR1 MGHRA and CDR2 YSYEKL. V lost 0 bases and J lost 0; bases outside the gene matches: 11. The CDR3 protein is CASSQDTTGTSGRASSYNEQFF. CDR3 bases: TGCGCCAGCAGCCAAGACACCACGGGGACTAGCGGGAGGGCGAGCTCCTACAATGAGCAGTTCTTC.

The chain recombines TRBV19 with TRBJ1-2; 11 bases line up with TRBD1. The CDR3 covers 17 residues. V lost 3 bases and J lost 2; bases outside the gene matches: 8. Germline V gene sequence: CDR1 LNHDA, CDR2 SQIVND (reference sequence). CDR3 amino acids: CASSMGQGEQLNYGYTF. CDR3 sequence (DNA): TGTGCCAGTAGTATGGGACAGGGGGAACAACTGAACTATGGCTACACCTTC.

The chain joins TRBV4-2 to TRBJ2-3; D call uncertain. The CDR3 runs to 12 residues. The V gene lost 4 bases and the J gene lost 2 bases, with 4 bases spanning the gap. CDR1 is LGHNA, CDR2 YNFKEQ, per germline. The CDR3 DNA is TGTGCCAGCAGCCGGACCACAGATACGCAGTATTTT. As protein: CASSRTTDTQYF.